The 21 T cell receptor beta chains given below trace back to one sample, sequenced in a study of T cells in Graves' hyperthyroidism and ophthalmopathy. Researchers took RNA transcripts and amplified the TCR beta CDR3 regions from them. The HTBI primer set drove a first-round RT-PCR of the TCR CDR3. TCRdb ran MiXCR on the multiplex PCR reads and lists one entry per CDR3 protein. The sample has about 380,000 distinct CDR3 sequences; less than 20% are singletons. Sequenced sample: blood. These receptors were taken from a man aged 18 to 30 with Graves' ophthalmopathy.

Ten or more counts support this clonotype. The chain combines TRBV11-2 with TRBJ2-7; no firm D call. Trimming removed 2 bases at V and 0 bases at J, with 14 bases between. CDR3 length: 16 amino acids. Germline assignment: CDR1 SGHAT and CDR2 FQNNGV. The CDR3: CASSLWLTVNSYEQYF. The CDR3 nucleotides read TGTGCCAGCAGCTTATGGCTCACAGTTAACTCCTACGAGCAGTACTTC.

The table lists this clonotype with a few counts. The rearrangement links TRBV9 to TRBJ2-2; D is uncertain. The germline gives CDR1 SGDLS, CDR2 YYNGEE. The CDR3 consists of 14 residues. Trimming cost V 3 bases and J 1 base, with 7 bases left between them. Written as DNA, the CDR3 is TGTGCCAGCAGCGGAATCCTGAACACCGGGGAGCTGTTTTTT. It yields the protein CASSGILNTGELFF.

This clonotype was counted at least ten times. This chain connects TRBV5-1 to TRBJ1-3, with D uncertain. V was shortened by 5 bases and J by 0 bases, with 9 bases between the two germline ends. The germline V gene has CDR1 SGHRS and CDR2 YFSETQ. CDR3 length: 14 residues. CDR3 nucleotide sequence: TGCGCCAGCAGTCCGGACTACTCTGGAAACACCATATATTTT. This gives the protein CASSPDYSGNTIYF.

This clonotype has a count of ten or more. The rearrangement links TRBV11-2 to TRBJ2-5; D not certain. Trimming took 1 base from V and 2 from J, leaving 5 bases between them. This CDR3 is built from 13 residues. Germline CDR1 and CDR2: SGHAT and FQNNGV. CDR3 DNA: TGTGCCAGCAGCTTAGGGCTACAAGAGACCCAGTACTTC. It is translated as CASSLGLQETQYF.

About this clonotype: A clone one base away is much larger, so this may be a read error. V is TRBV12-3 or TRBV12-4 and J is TRBJ2-3; perhaps TRBD1 as D (5 bases). Trimming shortened V by 5 bases and J by 4 bases, and 22 bases separated the two germline ends. This CDR3 has 17 amino acids. CDR3 sequence (DNA): TGTGCCAGCAGTGCCACGCCCCAGGGAATAAACGCAGATACGCAGTATTTT. This translates into CASSATPQGINADTQYF.

The J gene is TRBJ2-5, the V gene TRBV9; D call uncertain. V was trimmed by 4 bases and J by 2 bases, leaving 12 bases between them. The CDR3 runs 14 residues. The germline V gene encodes CDR1 SGDLS and CDR2 YYNGEE. The CDR3 loop reads CASSPSTVQETQYF. The CDR3 DNA reads TGTGCCAGCAGCCCCTCCACGGTACAAGAGACCCAGTACTTC. Supplemented by reference TRBV9 and TRBJ2-5, the full variable domain reads DSGVTQTPKHLITATGQRVTLRCSPRSGDLSVYWYQQSLDQGLQFLIQYYNGEERAKGNILERFSAQQFPDLHSELNLSSLELGDSALYFCASSPSTVQETQYFGPGTRLLVL.

This clonotype was detected ten times or more. The chain joins TRBV20-1 to TRBJ2-7; 9 nucleotides match TRBD2. V lost 4 bases, J lost 1 base, and 17 bases stayed unmatched. Germline V gives CDR1 DFQATT, CDR2 SNEGSKA (reference sequence). This CDR3 has 18 residues. CDR3 in DNA: TGCAGTGCTATCCCTTGGGGCAAGCGGGGGGCCGGGTCCTACGAGCAGTACTTC. It encodes CSAIPWGKRGAGSYEQYF.

This clonotype occurred many times. The V and J genes are TRBV27 and TRBJ2-7; TRBD1 is a possible D gene (5 bases). Trimming left V 4 bases short and J 0 bases short, with 16 bases between. The CDR3 spans 16 residues. Germline CDR1 and CDR2: MNHEY and SMNVEV (reference sequence). In DNA form, the CDR3 reads TGTGCCAGCAGTTCCCTCAAGACAGTTAGCTCCTACGAGCAGTACTTC. Its protein is CASSSLKTVSSYEQYF.

Regarding this clonotype: A much more abundant neighbour one base away suggests this may be a read error. For the CDR3, the DNA is TGTGCCAGCACCGCACGGATCGGGGGCGCAAGGGGCACTGAAGCTTTCTTT. As protein: CASTARIGGARGTEAFF. The chain links TRBV2 to TRBJ1-1; maybe TRBD1 (6 bases). The CDR3 sequence is 17 residues long. The germline gives CDR1 SNHLY, CDR2 FYNNEI. Trimming stripped 7 bases from V and 4 bases from J, with 25 bases between.

This chain links TRBV28 with TRBJ1-6, with a tentative D call TRBD1 (6 bases). V was shortened by 8 bases and J by 6 bases, with 14 bases between the two germline ends. This CDR3 contains 14 residues. Per the germline V gene, CDR1 is MDHEN and CDR2 is SYDVKM. DNA for the CDR3: TGTGCCAGCGGGGGAGGGGGATCTAATTCACCCCTCCACTTT. This sequence encodes CASGGGGSNSPLHF.

This clonotype was seen at least ten times. This chain links TRBV12-3 or TRBV12-4 with TRBJ1-4, with D possibly TRBD1 on 5 matching bases. Between the trimmed V and J ends, which lost 5 bases and 0 bases, there was a span of 13 bases. The CDR3 is made up of 16 amino acids. As DNA, the CDR3 is TGTGCCAGCAGTCCGACCGACAGATCAACTAATGAAAAACTGTTTTTT. The encoded protein is CASSPTDRSTNEKLFF.

The chain couples TRBV5-6 to TRBJ2-7; TRBD2 aligns across 7 bases. V shed 4 bases, J shed 6 bases, and the junction held 4 bases outside the gene matches. The CDR3 contains 12 residues. Germline V lookup: CDR1 SGHDT, CDR2 YYEEEE. CDR3: CASSRLAAEQYF. CDR3 in DNA: TGTGCCAGCAGCAGACTAGCAGCCGAGCAGTACTTC.

This clonotype was counted ten times or more. This chain uses TRBV12-3 or TRBV12-4 with TRBJ2-5; 14 nucleotides match TRBD2. With 7 bases clipped from V and 4 bases from J, the junction kept 5 bases outside the gene matches. This CDR3 comprises 15 residues. Here the CDR3 reads CASTIGLAGGETQYF. CDR3 DNA: TGTGCCAGCACCATCGGACTAGCGGGGGGAGAGACCCAGTACTTC.

This clonotype was picked up a small number of times. The chain carries TRBV15 and TRBJ1-4; TRBD1 is a possible D gene (5 bases). The CDR3 contains 20 residues. The V end lost 0 bases, the J end lost 0 bases, and 20 bases lay between the germline ends. From germline, CDR1 is LNHNV and CDR2 YYDKDF (reference sequence). Here the CDR3 DNA reads TGTGCCACCAGCAGAGAAGGGAGCGGGGCCTACGTAGCAACTAATGAAAAACTGTTTTTT. It encodes CATSREGSGAYVATNEKLFF.

This clonotype was found many times. CDR3 in amino acids: CAISDLSGHPVGTEAFF. The CDR3 coding sequence is TGTGCCATCAGTGATCTTTCCGGACACCCGGTGGGCACTGAAGCTTTCTTT. The gene calls are TRBV10-3 and TRBJ1-1, with a tentative D call TRBD1 (5 bases). The length of the CDR3 is 17 residues. Trimming cost V 3 bases and J 4 bases, with 21 bases left between them. Germline V gene lookup returns CDR1 ENHRY and CDR2 SYGVKD.

This clonotype was counted at least ten times. This chain links TRBV11-3 with TRBJ2-6; D gene uncertain. The CDR3 spans 13 residues. CDR1 is SGHNT and CDR2 is YENEEA in the germline V gene. Trimming pared 3 bases from V and 1 base from J, leaving 1 base between. Written as DNA, the CDR3 is TGTGCCAGCAGCTTTTCTGGGGCCAACGTCCTGACTTTC. Its translation is CASSFSGANVLTF.

The chain links TRBV2 to TRBJ2-1; 15 bases map to TRBD2. The germline V gene has CDR1 SNHLY and CDR2 FYNNEI. With 8 bases clipped from V and 9 bases from J, the junction kept 8 bases outside the gene matches. The CDR3 covers 15 residues. The CDR3 protein is CASHGTSGGRGEQFF. The CDR3 nucleotides read TGTGCCAGCCACGGGACTAGCGGGGGGCGGGGTGAGCAGTTCTTC.

This clonotype was picked up a small number of times. The chain combines TRBV6-1 with TRBJ2-1; 7 bases match TRBD1. CDR3 length equals 13 residues. The ends lost 6 bases at V and 5 bases at J; junction bases unmatched: 4. Germline values: CDR1 MNHNS, CDR2 SASEGT. The CDR3 spells CASRTGIHNEQFF. CDR3 bases: TGTGCCAGCAGGACAGGGATCCACAATGAGCAGTTCTTC.

In this sample, this clonotype turned up many times. The V call is TRBV10-3, the J call TRBJ1-1, with no clear D. This CDR3 spans 13 amino acids. Germline values: CDR1 ENHRY, CDR2 SYGVKD. With 4 bases removed from V and 6 bases from J, the gap between germline ends came to 12 bases. The CDR3 DNA is TGTGCCATCAGTGGACCGAATGGTGCTGAAGCTTTCTTT. Translated, it gives CAISGPNGAEAFF.

This clonotype was recorded a few times. The J gene is TRBJ1-2, the V gene TRBV24-1; TRBD1 matches 7 bases. The CDR3 sequence is 15 residues long. V lost 1 base and J lost 7; bases outside the gene matches: 8. The V gene's germline CDR1 is KGHDR and CDR2 SFDVKD. CDR3 amino acids: CATSDFRQGVAGYTF. CDR3 DNA: TGTGCCACCAGTGATTTCAGACAGGGAGTAGCTGGCTACACCTTC.

At least ten counts were recorded for this clonotype. This chain connects TRBV28 to TRBJ1-3, with TRBD1 matching 9 bases. Germline loops: CDR1 MDHEN, CDR2 SYDVKM. J was trimmed by 3 bases and V by 4 bases; bases with no gene match: 4. CDR3 length: 15 residues. This CDR3 is CASSSQGAGGNTIYF. The CDR3 nucleotides are TGTGCCAGCAGTTCACAGGGGGCTGGTGGAAACACCATATATTTT.